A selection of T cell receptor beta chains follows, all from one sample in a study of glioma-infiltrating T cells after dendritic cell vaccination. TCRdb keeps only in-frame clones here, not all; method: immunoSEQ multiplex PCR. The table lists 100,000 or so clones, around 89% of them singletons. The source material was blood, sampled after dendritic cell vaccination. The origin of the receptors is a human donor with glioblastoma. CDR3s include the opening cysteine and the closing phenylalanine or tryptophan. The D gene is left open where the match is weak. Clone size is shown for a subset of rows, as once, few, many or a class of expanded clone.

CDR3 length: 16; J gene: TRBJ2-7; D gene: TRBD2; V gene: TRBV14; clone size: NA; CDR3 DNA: TGTGCCAGCAGCAGACTAGCGGGGTCGGGGAAGGACGAGCAGTACTTC; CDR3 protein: CASSRLAGSGKDEQYF
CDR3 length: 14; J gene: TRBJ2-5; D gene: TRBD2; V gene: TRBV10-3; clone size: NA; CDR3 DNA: TGTGCCATCAGTAATAGCGGGGGTAAGGAGACCCAGTACTTC; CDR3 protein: CAISNSGGKETQYF
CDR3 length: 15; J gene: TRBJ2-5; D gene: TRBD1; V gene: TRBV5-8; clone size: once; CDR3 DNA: TGTGCCAGCAGCTCCGGACAGGGATTGGGAGAGACCCAGTACTTC; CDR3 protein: CASSSGQGLGETQYF
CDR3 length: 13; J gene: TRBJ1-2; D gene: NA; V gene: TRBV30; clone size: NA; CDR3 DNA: TGTGCCTGGAGTTCTGGCTCTAACTATGGCTACACCTTC; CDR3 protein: CAWSSGSNYGYTF
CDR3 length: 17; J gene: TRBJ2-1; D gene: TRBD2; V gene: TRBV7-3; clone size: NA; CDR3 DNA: TGTGCCAGCAGCCTAGTTGCGGGACTAGCGGGAGGCAATGAGCAGTTCTTC; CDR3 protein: CASSLVAGLAGGNEQFF
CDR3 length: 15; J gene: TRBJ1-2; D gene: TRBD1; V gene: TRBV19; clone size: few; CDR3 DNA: TGTGCCAGTAGTAACAGGGGAATGACTGTCTATGGCTACACCTTC; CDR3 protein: CASSNRGMTVYGYTF
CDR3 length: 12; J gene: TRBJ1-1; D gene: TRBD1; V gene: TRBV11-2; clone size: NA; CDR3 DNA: TGTGCCAGCAGCTCGGACAGGCAAGAAGCTTTCTTT; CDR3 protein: CASSSDRQEAFF
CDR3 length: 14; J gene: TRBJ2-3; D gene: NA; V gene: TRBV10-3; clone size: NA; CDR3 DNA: TGTGCCATCGACCCTATCGGGGACACAGATACGCAGTATTTT; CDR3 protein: CAIDPIGDTDTQYF
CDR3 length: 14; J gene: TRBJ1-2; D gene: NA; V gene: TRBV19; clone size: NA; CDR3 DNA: TGTGCCAGTAGGCCGGCAGGGGTGGCCTATGGCTACACCTTC; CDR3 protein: CASRPAGVAYGYTF
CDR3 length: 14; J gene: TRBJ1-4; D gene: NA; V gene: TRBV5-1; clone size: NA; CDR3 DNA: TGCGCCAGCAGCTACGGACAGAGGGGGGAAAAACTGTTTTTT; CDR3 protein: CASSYGQRGEKLFF
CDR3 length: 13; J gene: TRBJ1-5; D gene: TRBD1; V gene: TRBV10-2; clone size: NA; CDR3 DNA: TGCGCCACCGGGACAGGGGCGATTCAGCCCCAGCATTTT; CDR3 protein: CATGTGAIQPQHF
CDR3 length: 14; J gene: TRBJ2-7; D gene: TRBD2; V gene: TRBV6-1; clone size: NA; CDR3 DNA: TGTGCCAGCAGTCGGACTAGCGGTTCCTACGAGCAGTACTTC; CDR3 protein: CASSRTSGSYEQYF
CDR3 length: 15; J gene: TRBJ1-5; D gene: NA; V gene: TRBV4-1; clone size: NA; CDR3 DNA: TGCGCCAGCAGACAAGAATCGGGGATCGGGCAGCCCCAGCATTTT; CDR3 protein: CASRQESGIGQPQHF
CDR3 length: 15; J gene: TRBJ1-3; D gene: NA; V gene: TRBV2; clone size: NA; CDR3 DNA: TGTGCCAGCAGTGAACAGGCTAACTCTGGAAACACCATATATTTT; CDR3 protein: CASSEQANSGNTIYF
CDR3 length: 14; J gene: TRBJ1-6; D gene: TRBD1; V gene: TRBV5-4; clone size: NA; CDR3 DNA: TGTGCCAGCAGCCTCGACAGGGCCAATTCACCCCTCCACTTT; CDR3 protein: CASSLDRANSPLHF
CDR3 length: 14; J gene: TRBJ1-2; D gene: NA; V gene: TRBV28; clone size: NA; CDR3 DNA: TGTGCCAGCAGTACAGGACCGATTAACTATGGCTACACCTTC; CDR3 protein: CASSTGPINYGYTF
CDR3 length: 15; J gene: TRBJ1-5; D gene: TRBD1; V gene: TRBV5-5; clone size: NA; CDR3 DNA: TGTGCCAGCAGCAAACGGACAGGACAGCATCAGCCCCAGCATTTT; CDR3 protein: CASSKRTGQHQPQHF
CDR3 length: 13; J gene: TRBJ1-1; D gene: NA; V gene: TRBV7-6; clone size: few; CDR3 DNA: TGTGCCAGCAGCTTGGACAGAAACACTGAAGCTTTCTTT; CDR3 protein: CASSLDRNTEAFF
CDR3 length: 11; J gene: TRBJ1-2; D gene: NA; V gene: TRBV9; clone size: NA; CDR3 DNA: TGTGCCAGCAGCGCCGAGAATGGCTACACCTTC; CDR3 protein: CASSAENGYTF
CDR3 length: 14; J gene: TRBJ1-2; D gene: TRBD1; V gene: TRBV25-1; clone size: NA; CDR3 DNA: TGTGCCAGCAGTGGGGCAGGGGGCAACTATGGCTACACCTTC; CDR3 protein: CASSGAGGNYGYTF
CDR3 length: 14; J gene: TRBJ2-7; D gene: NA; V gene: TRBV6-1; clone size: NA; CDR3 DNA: TGTGCCAGCAGTGATAAAGGGGTTGCATACGAGCAGTACTTC; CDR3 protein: CASSDKGVAYEQYF
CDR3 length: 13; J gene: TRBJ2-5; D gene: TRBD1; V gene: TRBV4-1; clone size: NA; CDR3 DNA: TGCGCCAGCAGCCACGACAGGGATGAGACCCAGTACTTC; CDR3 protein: CASSHDRDETQYF
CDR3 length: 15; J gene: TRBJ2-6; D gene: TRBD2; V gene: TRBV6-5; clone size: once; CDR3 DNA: TGTGCCAGCAGCGAGCGGGGTCCCGGGGCCAACGTCCTGACTTTC; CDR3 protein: CASSERGPGANVLTF
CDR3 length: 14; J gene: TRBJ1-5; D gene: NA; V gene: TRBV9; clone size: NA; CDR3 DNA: TGTGCCAGCAGCGTGGGACAAAACAATCAGCCCCAGCATTTT; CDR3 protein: CASSVGQNNQPQHF
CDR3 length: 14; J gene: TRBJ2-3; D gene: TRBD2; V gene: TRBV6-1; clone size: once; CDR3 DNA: TGTGCCAGCAGGACTAGCGGGAACACAGATACGCAGTATTTT; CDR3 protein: CASRTSGNTDTQYF
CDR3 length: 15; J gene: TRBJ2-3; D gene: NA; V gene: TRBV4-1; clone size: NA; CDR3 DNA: TGCGCCAGCAGCCTCGGGACTCTCTACACAGATACGCAGTATTTT; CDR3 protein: CASSLGTLYTDTQYF
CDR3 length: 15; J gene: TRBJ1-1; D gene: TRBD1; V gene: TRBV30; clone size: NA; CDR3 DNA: TGTGCCTGGAGGTCCCGGACAGGATGGAACACTGAAGCTTTCTTT; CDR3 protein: CAWRSRTGWNTEAFF
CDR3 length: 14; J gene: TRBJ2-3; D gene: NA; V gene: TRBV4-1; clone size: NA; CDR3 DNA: TGCGCCAGCAGCTTGGACATAGGCACAGATACGCAGTATTTT; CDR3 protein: CASSLDIGTDTQYF
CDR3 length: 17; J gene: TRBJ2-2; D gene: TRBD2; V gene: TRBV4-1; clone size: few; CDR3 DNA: TGCGCCAGCAGCCAAGCTAACATGGGACTAAACACCGGGGAGCTGTTTTTT; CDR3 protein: CASSQANMGLNTGELFF
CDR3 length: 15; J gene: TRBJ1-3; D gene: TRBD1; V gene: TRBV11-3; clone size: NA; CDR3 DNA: TGTGCCAGCAGGATGACAGGGAACTCTGGAAACACCATATATTTT; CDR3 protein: CASRMTGNSGNTIYF
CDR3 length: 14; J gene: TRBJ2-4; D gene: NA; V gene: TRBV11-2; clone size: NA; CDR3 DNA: TGTGCCAGCAGCCAAGGACTAGCCAAAAACATTCAGTACTTC; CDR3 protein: CASSQGLAKNIQYF